The TCR beta chain under discussion was sequenced for a study of control samples from healthy donors and cancer patients. Data came from immunoSEQ multiplex PCR; TCRdb stores just in-frame clones and leaves some out. The data contain tens of thousands of clones, more than 85% of them seen just once; the ten biggest clones take up about 1.3%. CDR1 and CDR2 from the germline V gene are MNHEY and SVGAGI. The CDR3 consists of 13 residues. V lost 6 bases and J lost 9, with 12 bases in between. The chain is built from TRBV6-5 and TRBJ1-6; D is possibly TRBD1 (5 bases). This receptor was identified in a woman aged 35 to 49 with lung cancer. Sequenced: PBMCs. The CDR3 is CASRVGTPSPLHF. CDR3 in DNA: TGTGCCAGCAGGGTAGGGACGCCTTCACCCCTCCACTTT.